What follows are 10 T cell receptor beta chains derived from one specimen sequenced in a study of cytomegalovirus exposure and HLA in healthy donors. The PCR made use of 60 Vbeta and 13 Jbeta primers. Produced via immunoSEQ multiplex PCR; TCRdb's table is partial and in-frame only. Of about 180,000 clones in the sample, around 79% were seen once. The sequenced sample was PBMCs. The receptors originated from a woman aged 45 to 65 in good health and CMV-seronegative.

The CDR3 DNA sequence: TGTGCCTGGAGTGTCCGGGTAAATCAGCCCCAGCATTTT. Translation: CAWSVRVNQPQHF. The chain couples TRBV30 to TRBJ1-5; D not certain. Germline V CDR1 and CDR2: GTSNPN, SVGIG (reference sequence). The CDR3 is 13 amino acids. V lost 0 bases, J lost 4 bases, and 7 bases lay in between.

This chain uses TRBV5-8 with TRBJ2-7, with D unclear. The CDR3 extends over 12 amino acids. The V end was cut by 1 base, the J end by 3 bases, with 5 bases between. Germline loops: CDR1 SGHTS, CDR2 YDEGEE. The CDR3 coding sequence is TGTGCCAGCAGCTTGTTCGTCTACGAGCAGTACTTC. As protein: CASSLFVYEQYF. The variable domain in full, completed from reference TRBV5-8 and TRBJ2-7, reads EAGVTQSPTHLIKTRGQQATLRCSPISGHTSVYWYQQALGLGLQFLLWYDEGEERNRGNFPPRFSGRQFPNYSSELNVNALELEDSALYLCASSLFVYEQYFGPGTRLTVT.

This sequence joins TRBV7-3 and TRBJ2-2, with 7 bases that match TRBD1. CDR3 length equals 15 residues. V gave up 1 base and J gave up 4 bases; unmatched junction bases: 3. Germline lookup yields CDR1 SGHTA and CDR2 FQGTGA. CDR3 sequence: CASSLNRDSTGELFF. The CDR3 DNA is TGTGCCAGCAGCTTAAACAGGGACAGCACCGGGGAGCTGTTTTTT.

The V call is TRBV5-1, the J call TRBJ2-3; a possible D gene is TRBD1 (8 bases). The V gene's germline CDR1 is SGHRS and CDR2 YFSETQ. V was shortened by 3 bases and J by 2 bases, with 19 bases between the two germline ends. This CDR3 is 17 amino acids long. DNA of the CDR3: TGCGCCAGCAGCTCTGGGGGGGGGACAGGTGTCACAGATACGCAGTATTTT. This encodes CASSSGGGTGVTDTQYF.

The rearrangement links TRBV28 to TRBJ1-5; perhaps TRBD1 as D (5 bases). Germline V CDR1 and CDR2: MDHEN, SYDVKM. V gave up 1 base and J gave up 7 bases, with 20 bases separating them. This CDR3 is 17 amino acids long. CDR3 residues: CASSLYGPGGRRQPQHF. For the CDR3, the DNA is TGTGCCAGCAGTTTATATGGCCCTGGGGGGAGGAGGCAGCCCCAGCATTTT.

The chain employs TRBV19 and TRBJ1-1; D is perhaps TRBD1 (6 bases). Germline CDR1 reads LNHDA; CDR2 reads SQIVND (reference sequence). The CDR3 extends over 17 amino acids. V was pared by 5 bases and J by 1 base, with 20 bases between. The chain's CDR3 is CASSEYTGSPPNTEAFF. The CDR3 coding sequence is TGTGCCAGTAGTGAGTACACAGGGTCTCCGCCGAACACTGAAGCTTTCTTT.

CDR3 amino acids: CASSPGQGGGELFF. In nucleotides, the CDR3 is TGTGCCAGCAGCCCGGGACAGGGGGGAGGGGAGCTGTTTTTT. The chain recombines TRBV11-2 with TRBJ2-2; 11 bases map to TRBD1. Per germline, CDR1 SGHAT and CDR2 FQNNGV. V shed 5 bases and J 8 bases; nucleotides not matched to a gene: 4. This CDR3 spans 14 amino acids.

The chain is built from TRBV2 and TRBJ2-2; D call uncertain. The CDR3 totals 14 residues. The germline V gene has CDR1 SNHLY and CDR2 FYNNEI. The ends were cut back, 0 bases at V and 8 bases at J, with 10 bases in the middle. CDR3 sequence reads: CASSEATRVGELFF. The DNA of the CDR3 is TGTGCCAGCAGTGAAGCGACCCGGGTAGGGGAGCTGTTTTTT.

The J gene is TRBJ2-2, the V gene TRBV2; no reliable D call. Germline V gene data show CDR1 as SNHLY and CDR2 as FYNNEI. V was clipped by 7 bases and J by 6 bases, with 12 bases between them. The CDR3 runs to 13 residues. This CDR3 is CASTLETPGELFF. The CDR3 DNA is TGTGCCAGCACCCTCGAGACACCCGGGGAGCTGTTTTTT.

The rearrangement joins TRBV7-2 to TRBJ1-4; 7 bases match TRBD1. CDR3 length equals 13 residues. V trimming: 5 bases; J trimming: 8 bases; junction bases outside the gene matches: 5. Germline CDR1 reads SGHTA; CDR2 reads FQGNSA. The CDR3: CASSQGVREKLFF. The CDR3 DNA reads TGTGCCAGCAGCCAGGGGGTTCGAGAAAAACTGTTTTTT.